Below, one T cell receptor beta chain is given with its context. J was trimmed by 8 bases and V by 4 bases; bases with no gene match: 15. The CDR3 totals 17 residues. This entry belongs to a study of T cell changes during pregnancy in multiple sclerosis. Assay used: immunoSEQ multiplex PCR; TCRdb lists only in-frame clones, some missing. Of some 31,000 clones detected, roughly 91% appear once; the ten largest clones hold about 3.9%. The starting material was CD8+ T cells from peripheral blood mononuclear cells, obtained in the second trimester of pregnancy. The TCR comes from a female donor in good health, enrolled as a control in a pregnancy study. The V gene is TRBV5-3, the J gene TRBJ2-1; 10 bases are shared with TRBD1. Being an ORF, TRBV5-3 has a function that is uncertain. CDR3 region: CARSPPTRDRGYDEQFF. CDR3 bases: TGTGCCAGAAGCCCCCCGACCAGGGACAGGGGTTACGATGAGCAGTTCTTC.